Ten or more counts support the clone carrying this T cell receptor (beta chain). Its target is not known. Sequencing was performed with immunoSEQ multiplex PCR; in TCRdb, only in-frame clones are kept and a portion is missing. The counts give more than 9,500 clones, none of them seen only once; about 7.1% is held by the top ten. CDR3 size: 13 residues. Germline values: CDR1 SGDLS, CDR2 YYNGEE. The germline V and J ends were trimmed by 0 bases and 4 bases, with 7 bases remaining between them. These data are taken from a study of T cells after posttransplantation cyclophosphamide. Notes on the study in general: Later post-transplant blood repertoires were often dominated by donor CD8+ memory clones.

Sequencing was carried out using PBMCs. V is TRBV9 and J is TRBJ2-5, with a possible D match to TRBD2 (6 bases). The TCR was taken from a woman in her 40s in good health, CMV-negative, and a related stem cell transplant donor. The CDR3 DNA reads TGTGCCAGCAGCGTAGTGGGGGGAGAGACCCAGTACTTC. Translation gives CASSVVGGETQYF.